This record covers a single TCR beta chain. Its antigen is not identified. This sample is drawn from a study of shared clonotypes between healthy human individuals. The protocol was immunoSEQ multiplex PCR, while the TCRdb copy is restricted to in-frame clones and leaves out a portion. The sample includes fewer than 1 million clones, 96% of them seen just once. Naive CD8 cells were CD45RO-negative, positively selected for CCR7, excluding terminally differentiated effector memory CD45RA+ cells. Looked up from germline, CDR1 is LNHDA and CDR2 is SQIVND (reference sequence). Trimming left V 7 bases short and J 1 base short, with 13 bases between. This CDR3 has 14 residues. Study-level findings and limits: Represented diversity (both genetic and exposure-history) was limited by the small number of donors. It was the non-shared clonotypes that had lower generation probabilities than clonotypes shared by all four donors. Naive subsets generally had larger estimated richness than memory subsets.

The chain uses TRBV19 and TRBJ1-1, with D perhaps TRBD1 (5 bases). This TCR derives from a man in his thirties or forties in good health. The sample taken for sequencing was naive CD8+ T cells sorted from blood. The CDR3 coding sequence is TGTGCCAGTACCGTTTCAACAGGGAACACTGAAGCTTTCTTT. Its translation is CASTVSTGNTEAFF.